These 23 T cell receptor beta chains were all obtained from the same sample, sequenced in a study of Ad26.COV2.S vaccination and SARS-CoV-2 variants. The method was immunoSEQ multiplex PCR; TCRdb's version includes in-frame clones alone and lacks a portion of them. The sample holds roughly 320,000 clones; 86% are singletons and the top ten take more than 1.5%. Described treatment: some 19 received Ad26.COV2.S at low or high dose, single or two shots; about 5 received placebo; per-sample allocation not given. Specimens were obtained on day 63 following the first vaccine or placebo injection. This specimen consisted of peripheral blood, obtained in a trial of Ad26.COV2.S vaccine versus placebo. Receptors were obtained from a person between 18 and 59 years old who received the Ad26.COV2.S COVID-19 vaccine or a placebo.

The J gene is TRBJ2-1, the V gene TRBV18; unclear D gene. The germline V gene encodes CDR1 KGHSH and CDR2 LQKENI. The V and J ends lost 3 bases and 8 bases respectively, with 11 bases between them. There are 13 residues in the CDR3. CDR3 in DNA: TGTGCCAGCTCACCCATAGGGATCTATGAGCAGTTCTTC. Amino acids: CASSPIGIYEQFF.

The chain employs TRBV11-3 and TRBJ2-2; D might be TRBD2 (5 bases). Germline V gene sequence: CDR1 SGHNT, CDR2 YENEEA. This CDR3 is built from 18 residues. Trimming removed 2 bases at V and 4 bases at J, with 20 bases between. The CDR3 DNA follows: TGTGCCAGCAGCTTAAGGCTCTTGTCAACGGGGAGCACCGGGGAGCTGTTTTTT. The encoded protein is CASSLRLLSTGSTGELFF.

J is TRBJ1-2 and V is TRBV5-4, with D uncertain. This CDR3 spans 16 amino acids. CDR1 is SGHNT, CDR2 YYREEE, per germline (reference sequence). The germline V and J ends were trimmed by 4 bases and 3 bases, with 19 bases remaining between them. Written as DNA, the CDR3 is TGTGCCAGCAGCCTTCCGGGTACCCTGAGGGACTATGGCTACACCTTC. Its protein product is CASSLPGTLRDYGYTF.

V usage is TRBV29-1 and J usage is TRBJ1-1; D is unresolved. The germline CDR1 and CDR2 sequences are SQVTM and ANQGSEA. This CDR3 is built from 10 residues. V lost 7 bases and J lost 2, with 5 bases in between. CDR3 sequence (DNA): TGCAGCGCAACAAACACTGAAGCTTTCTTT. Protein: CSATNTEAFF.

The chain couples TRBV5-1 to TRBJ2-2; 12 bases map to TRBD1. Germline loops: CDR1 SGHRS, CDR2 YFSETQ. The CDR3 sequence is 15 residues long. V trimming: 4 bases; J trimming: 6 bases; junction bases outside the gene matches: 4. The CDR3: CASSQGQGAAGELFF. The CDR3 DNA is TGCGCCAGCAGCCAGGGACAGGGGGCGGCCGGGGAGCTGTTTTTT.

J is TRBJ2-3 and V is TRBV19; D might be TRBD1 or TRBD2, each matching 5 bases. CDR1 is LNHDA, CDR2 SQIVND, per germline (reference sequence). CDR3 length equals 16 residues. V was shortened by 7 bases and J by 4 bases, with 21 bases between the two germline ends. The CDR3 region is CASTVSPGLGPDTQYF. CDR3 nucleotide sequence: TGTGCCAGTACCGTCTCACCGGGCCTGGGACCAGATACGCAGTATTTT.

The J gene is TRBJ1-2, the V gene TRBV30; D remains unclear. V dropped 0 bases and J dropped 0 bases, with 8 bases sitting between them. The CDR3 spans 14 residues. Germline assignment: CDR1 GTSNPN and CDR2 SVGIG (reference sequence). The CDR3 here is CAWSVGLTNYGYTF. The DNA for the CDR3 is TGTGCCTGGAGTGTAGGGTTGACTAACTATGGCTACACCTTC. The whole variable domain, filled in from reference TRBV30 and TRBJ1-2, reads SQTIHQWPATLVQPVGSPLSLECTVEGTSNPNLYWYRQAAGRGLQLLFYSVGIGQISSEVPQNLSASRPQDRQFILSSKKLLLSDSGFYLCAWSVGLTNYGYTFGSGTRLTVV.

The chain couples TRBV7-6 to TRBJ2-5, with 7 bases identical to TRBD2. Germline V gene sequence: CDR1 SGHVS, CDR2 FNYEAQ. V lost 5 bases to trimming and J lost 4 bases; unmatched junction nucleotides: 13. The CDR3 has 16 amino acids. Written as DNA, the CDR3 is TGTGCCAGCAGCACCCAGACTAGCACCCCTCCAGAGACCCAGTACTTC. Protein product: CASSTQTSTPPETQYF.

This rearrangement joins TRBV19 to TRBJ2-7, with D possibly being TRBD2 (5 bases). The CDR3 has 13 residues. V was trimmed by 5 bases and J by 1 base, leaving 9 bases between them. Germline V gives CDR1 LNHDA, CDR2 SQIVND (reference sequence). CDR3: CASSPGISYEQYF. In DNA, the CDR3 is TGTGCCAGTAGTCCCGGGATATCCTACGAGCAGTACTTC. Full variable domain (missing parts from reference TRBV19 and TRBJ2-7): DGGITQSPKYLFRKEGQNVTLSCEQNLNHDAMYWYRQDPGQGLRLIYYSQIVNDFQKGDIAEGYSVSREKKESFPLTVTSAQKNPTAFYLCASSPGISYEQYFGPGTRLTVT.

The V and J genes are TRBV6-2 or TRBV6-3 and TRBJ2-7, with D maybe TRBD2 (5 bases). The V end was cut by 2 bases, the J end by 0 bases, with 17 bases between. The CDR3 runs 17 residues. CDR1 and CDR2 (germline): MNHEY, SVGEGT. The CDR3 loop reads CASSYRPPAGGSYEQYF. The CDR3 DNA reads TGTGCCAGCAGTTACCGTCCCCCGGCTGGAGGCTCCTACGAGCAGTACTTC.

V gene TRBV7-6 combines with J gene TRBJ1-5; the match to TRBD1 covers 7 bases. The CDR3 is made up of 12 amino acids. Germline V lookup: CDR1 SGHVS, CDR2 FNYEAQ. The CDR3 nucleotides are TGTGCGACCGGGGCAGGGGGTCAGCCCCAGCATTTT. Protein product: CATGAGGQPQHF.

The chain is built from TRBV6-5 and TRBJ1-2; maybe TRBD1 (6 bases). The CDR3 consists of 14 residues. CDR1 and CDR2 from the germline V gene are MNHEY and SVGAGI. The V end was cut by 6 bases, the J end by 3 bases, with 14 bases between. In DNA form, the CDR3 reads TGTGCCAGCAGCCAGACGAAGGGGGACTATGGCTACACCTTC. It encodes CASSQTKGDYGYTF.

The rearrangement links TRBV7-2 to TRBJ2-7; D is unclear. Germline CDR1 is SGHTA and CDR2 is FQGNSA. The V end lost 5 bases, the J end lost 3 bases, and 11 bases lay between the germline ends. This CDR3 is built from 13 residues. The DNA for the CDR3 is TGTGCCAGCAGCCGTACCCCTGGCTACGAGCAGTACTTC. Translated: CASSRTPGYEQYF.

This sequence joins TRBV30 and TRBJ1-2; possible D gene TRBD1, 5 bases. Trimming removed 4 bases at V and 7 bases at J, with 16 bases between. The germline gives CDR1 GTSNPN, CDR2 SVGIG (reference sequence). The CDR3 has 13 amino acids. In DNA, the CDR3 is TGTGCCTGGATGGACATCCAAAGGGGTGGCTACACCTTC. Translation: CAWMDIQRGGYTF.

This chain joins TRBV4-2 and TRBJ2-7; 7 bases agree with TRBD2. V trimming: 4 bases; J trimming: 6 bases; junction bases outside the gene matches: 6. Germline V gives CDR1 LGHNA, CDR2 YNFKEQ. The CDR3 runs 13 residues. CDR3 sequence (DNA): TGTGCCAGCAGCCCTCAGGGCGGGGGCGAGCAGTACTTC. This encodes CASSPQGGGEQYF.

A single count supports this clone. The chain joins TRBV4-3 to TRBJ2-3; D gene ambiguous. The germline V and J ends were trimmed by 0 bases and 5 bases, with 6 bases remaining between them. Germline lookup yields CDR1 LGHNA and CDR2 YSLEER. The CDR3 length is 13 residues. CDR3 region: CASSQDPRDTQYF. DNA for the CDR3: TGCGCCAGCAGCCAAGACCCCCGAGATACGCAGTATTTT.

The J gene is TRBJ1-5, the V gene TRBV4-2, with D possibly being TRBD1 (5 bases). This CDR3 has 15 amino acids. The germline V gene has CDR1 LGHNA and CDR2 YNFKEQ. Trimming removed 0 bases from V and 4 bases from J, with 10 bases in between. As DNA, the CDR3 is TGTGCCAGCAGCCAAGATTCGAGGGGAAATCAGCCCCAGCATTTT. Amino acid sequence: CASSQDSRGNQPQHF.

J is TRBJ2-5 and V is TRBV11-2, with 7 bases that match TRBD2. Per germline, CDR1 SGHAT and CDR2 FQNNGV. The CDR3 covers 14 residues. Trimming took 5 bases from V and 2 from J; bases not matched to a gene: 5. The CDR3 DNA is TGTGCCAGCAGCCCCCCGGGACTACAAGAGACCCAGTACTTC. Translation gives CASSPPGLQETQYF.

This chain connects TRBV6-1 to TRBJ2-5; tentatively, D is TRBD1 (6 bases). In germline, CDR1 is MNHNS, CDR2 SASEGT. The ends were cut back, 3 bases at V and 4 bases at J, with 18 bases in the middle. This CDR3 contains 16 residues. CDR3 bases: TGTGCCAGCAGTGATAATACCCCCAGGGGTGGAGAGACCCAGTACTTC. It encodes CASSDNTPRGGETQYF.

The J gene is TRBJ2-1, the V gene TRBV6-5, with a weak D call TRBD1 (6 bases). Looked up from germline, CDR1 is MNHEY and CDR2 is SVGAGI. V was pared by 7 bases and J by 5 bases, with 18 bases between. The CDR3 extends over 15 amino acids. CDR3 bases: TGTGCCAGCACCTTAATGGGGAAGGGGGACAATGAGCAGTTCTTC. This encodes CASTLMGKGDNEQFF.

CDR3 amino acids: CASSTQGPQETQYF. For the CDR3, the DNA is TGTGCCAGTAGTACACAGGGCCCCCAAGAGACCCAGTACTTC. This chain connects TRBV19 to TRBJ2-5, with D possibly TRBD1 on 6 matching bases. Per germline, CDR1 LNHDA and CDR2 SQIVND (reference sequence). This CDR3 is built from 14 residues. Trimming took 4 bases from V and 1 from J, leaving 10 bases between them.

The chain carries TRBV6-2 or TRBV6-3 and TRBJ1-6; D remains unclear. V lost 3 bases, J lost 6 bases, and 18 bases lay in between. The CDR3 extends over 17 amino acids. Germline V gene sequence: CDR1 MNHEY, CDR2 SVGEGT. As DNA, the CDR3 is TGTGCCAGCAGTTATTCCCCTTTCGGCAGCTTTAATTCACCCCTCCACTTT. Translated: CASSYSPFGSFNSPLHF.

This rearrangement joins TRBV10-2 to TRBJ1-4; D remains ambiguous. CDR1 and CDR2 from the germline V gene are WSHSY and SAAADI. Trimming cost V 3 bases and J 2 bases, with 7 bases left between them. The CDR3 totals 14 residues. The CDR3 region is CASSDYGTNEKLFF. In DNA, the CDR3 is TGCGCCAGCAGTGACTACGGCACTAATGAAAAACTGTTTTTT.